These 30 T cell receptor beta chains were sequenced from one sample in a study of blood T cell repertoires in COVID-19. Data came from immunoSEQ multiplex PCR; TCRdb stores just in-frame clones and leaves some out. The sample includes 70,000 to 95,000 clones, over 80% of them seen just once. The sequenced material came from peripheral blood. The receptor source for this set is a woman aged 70 to 79 with active or convalescent COVID-19.

The chain employs TRBV11-2 and TRBJ1-1; D might be TRBD1 (5 bases). The V gene lost 6 bases and the J gene lost 10 bases, with 21 bases spanning the gap. The CDR3 sequence is 14 residues long. Germline loops: CDR1 SGHAT, CDR2 FQNNGV. The CDR3 DNA follows: TGTGCCAGCAGTCACGCGGCGAAACCTCAGGGAGCTTTCTTT. Amino acids: CASSHAAKPQGAFF.

The V gene is TRBV19, the J gene TRBJ1-1; D is possibly TRBD1 (6 bases). The V gene's germline CDR1 is LNHDA and CDR2 SQIVND (reference sequence). V gave up 3 bases and J gave up 1 base, with 9 bases separating them. The CDR3 contains 14 residues. For the CDR3, the DNA is TGTGCCAGTAGTATCAGGGGCGCGAACACTGAAGCTTTCTTT. As protein: CASSIRGANTEAFF.

The table lists this clone with a few counts. The CDR3 is CASERTIAVDSYNEQFF. The CDR3 DNA is TGTGCCAGCGAAAGAACGATAGCCGTAGACTCCTACAATGAGCAGTTCTTC. The chain links TRBV5-8 to TRBJ2-1, with D uncertain. In germline, CDR1 is SGHTS, CDR2 YDEGEE. This CDR3 is 17 amino acids long. With 7 bases removed from V and 0 bases from J, the gap between germline ends came to 20 bases.

This clone occurred once. The chain couples TRBV6-6 to TRBJ1-3; 7 bases fit TRBD1. This CDR3 has 16 residues. Germline CDR1 is MNHNY and CDR2 is SVGAGI (reference sequence). Trimming took 8 bases from V and 4 from J; bases not matched to a gene: 14. This chain's CDR3 is CASFSPTGTHGNTIYF. CDR3 nucleotides: TGTGCCAGCTTCTCCCCGACAGGGACCCACGGAAACACCATATATTTT.

J is TRBJ1-5 and V is TRBV11-2; weak D call: TRBD1 (6 bases). Trimming took off 1 base at V and 5 bases at J, with 24 bases between the two ends. This CDR3 is 19 amino acids long. The V gene's germline CDR1 is SGHAT and CDR2 FQNNGV. Written as DNA, the CDR3 is TGTGCCAGCAGCTTAGGAGGTTCAAGGGGGGGACCGATCTATCAGCCCCAGCATTTT. Its protein is CASSLGGSRGGPIYQPQHF.

The V and J genes are TRBV5-4 and TRBJ2-1; D unclear. Germline V gene data show CDR1 as SGHNT and CDR2 as YYREEE (reference sequence). V gave up 1 base and J gave up 6 bases, with 8 bases separating them. CDR3 length: 13 amino acids. CDR3 coding DNA: TGTGCCAGCAGCTTGCTAGATATCAATGAGCAGTTCTTC. It is translated as CASSLLDINEQFF.

This chain connects TRBV11-2 to TRBJ2-6, with D perhaps matching TRBD1 (5 bases). V was pared by 0 bases and J by 0 bases, with 18 bases between. This CDR3 spans 20 amino acids. Germline V lookup: CDR1 SGHAT, CDR2 FQNNGV. Here the CDR3 reads CASSLDPPGPAHSGANVLTF. DNA for the CDR3: TGTGCCAGCAGCTTAGACCCCCCAGGGCCCGCACACTCTGGGGCCAACGTCCTGACTTTC.

The chain has TRBV5-1 and TRBJ2-3; 8 nucleotides match TRBD2. The CDR3 totals 15 residues. The germline V gene has CDR1 SGHRS and CDR2 YFSETQ. The V gene end was trimmed by 0 bases and the J gene end by 4 bases; junction bases not matched to a gene: 4. The CDR3 nucleotides are TGCGCCAGCAGCTTGGGATTAGCGGGGCCAGATACGCAGTATTTT. Residues: CASSLGLAGPDTQYF.

The rearrangement links TRBV24-1 to TRBJ1-2, with 7 bases lining up with TRBD1. CDR1 and CDR2 (germline): KGHDR, SFDVKD. With 9 bases clipped from V and 5 bases from J, the junction kept 14 bases outside the gene matches. The CDR3 length is 15 residues. The CDR3 sequence is CATHGGATGEYGYTF. The CDR3 nucleotides are TGTGCCACCCATGGGGGAGCCACAGGGGAATATGGCTACACCTTC.

The genes are TRBV6-8 and TRBJ2-1; TRBD1 might be the D (6 bases). The CDR3 has 16 residues. Germline CDR1 MNHGY, CDR2 SAAAGT. V gave up 2 bases and J gave up 4 bases, with 15 bases separating them. CDR3 region: CASSYTTGPLYNEQFF. For the CDR3, the DNA is TGTGCCAGCAGTTACACGACAGGACCCCTTTACAATGAGCAGTTCTTC.

There are a few counts of this clone. This chain connects TRBV19 to TRBJ2-2; maybe TRBD2 (5 bases). The germline V gene has CDR1 LNHDA and CDR2 SQIVND (reference sequence). V was shortened by 5 bases and J by 5 bases, with 15 bases between the two germline ends. The CDR3 is made up of 15 amino acids. Here the CDR3 DNA reads TGTGCCAGTAGTCGGGTCCCACCGGGGACCGGGGAGCTGTTTTTT. This codes for CASSRVPPGTGELFF.

The V call is TRBV5-1, the J call TRBJ2-5; 7 positions agree with TRBD2. Trimming at V came to 2 bases and at J to 2 bases, leaving 12 bases not matched to a gene. The CDR3 consists of 17 residues. Germline V CDR1 and CDR2: SGHRS, YFSETQ. This CDR3 reads CASSFSSGGILQETQYF. CDR3 DNA sequence: TGCGCCAGCAGCTTCTCGTCCGGGGGGATCTTACAAGAGACCCAGTACTTC.

The chain recombines TRBV28 with TRBJ1-5; the match to TRBD1 covers 9 bases. The V gene's germline CDR1 is MDHEN and CDR2 SYDVKM. The trim removed 7 bases at V and 1 base at J, leaving 2 bases unmatched. The CDR3 runs 14 residues. CDR3 nucleotides: TGTGCCAGCAACACAGGGGGCAGCAATCAGCCCCAGCATTTT. Residues: CASNTGGSNQPQHF.

The chain couples TRBV7-9 to TRBJ2-1; 9 bases are a match to TRBD2. V trimming: 7 bases; J trimming: 6 bases; junction bases outside the gene matches: 4. The CDR3 spans 13 residues. Per the germline V gene, CDR1 is SEHNR and CDR2 is FQNEAQ (reference sequence). The CDR3 sequence: CASNERGVNEQFF. The CDR3 DNA reads TGTGCCAGCAACGAGCGGGGGGTCAATGAGCAGTTCTTC.

This chain connects TRBV28 to TRBJ2-7; possible D gene TRBD1, 6 bases. V lost 8 bases and J lost 1, with 15 bases in between. This CDR3 comprises 14 residues. The germline CDR1 and CDR2 sequences are MDHEN and SYDVKM. As DNA, the CDR3 is TGTGCCAGCGGCTCGGACAGCGAATCCTACGAGCAGTACTTC. This translates into CASGSDSESYEQYF.

The chain uses TRBV3-1 (or the pseudogene TRBV3-2) and TRBJ2-1; maybe TRBD2 (5 bases). The germline V gene has CDR1 LGHDT and CDR2 YNNKEL (reference sequence). CDR3 length: 14 residues. The V and J ends lost 0 bases and 7 bases respectively, with 10 bases between them. The CDR3 coding sequence is TGTGCCAGCAGCCAAGATCCGGGAACAAATGAGCAGTTCTTC. Protein: CASSQDPGTNEQFF.

CDR3 sequence: CASSSRRAFRDSQYF. The CDR3, as DNA: TGTGCCAGCAGCTCCAGGCGGGCCTTCAGGGACTCGCAGTATTTT. This chain joins TRBV5-6 and TRBJ2-3; TRBD2 is a possible D gene (6 bases). The germline gives CDR1 SGHDT, CDR2 YYEEEE. V was pared by 3 bases and J by 10 bases, with 21 bases between. The CDR3 contains 15 residues.

V and J are TRBV5-1 and TRBJ2-1; TRBD1 agrees at 7 bases. The CDR3 contains 17 residues. Trimming cost V 0 bases and J 5 bases; bases outside gene matches: 11. Per the germline V gene, CDR1 is SGHRS and CDR2 is YFSETQ. CDR3 nucleotide sequence: TGCGCCAGCAGCTTGGTCCCGGGACAGAGACCCAACAATGAGCAGTTCTTC. Amino acid sequence: CASSLVPGQRPNNEQFF.

The genes are TRBV19 and TRBJ2-5, with TRBD1 identical over 7 bases. There are 13 residues in the CDR3. Trimming at V came to 3 bases and at J to 2 bases, leaving 0 bases not matched to a gene. Germline V gives CDR1 LNHDA, CDR2 SQIVND (reference sequence). CDR3 loop: CASSMGQQETQYF. As DNA, the CDR3 is TGTGCCAGTAGTATGGGACAGCAAGAGACCCAGTACTTC.

The chain is built from TRBV28 and TRBJ1-2, with no clear D. V lost 3 bases, J lost 0 bases, and 5 bases lay in between. Germline values: CDR1 MDHEN, CDR2 SYDVKM. This CDR3 is 13 amino acids long. DNA for the CDR3: TGTGCCAGCAGTTTTTCCACTAACTATGGCTACACCTTC. Encoded protein: CASSFSTNYGYTF.

The CDR3: CASSPELLAGGWETQYF. In DNA form, the CDR3 reads TGTGCCAGCAGCCCGGAACTTCTAGCGGGGGGATGGGAGACCCAGTACTTC. The rearrangement links TRBV7-2 to TRBJ2-5; 11 nucleotides match TRBD2. CDR1 SGHTA and CDR2 FQGNSA come from the germline V gene. The CDR3 has 17 residues. The junction had 13 bases not matched to a gene; V was cut back by 5 bases and J by 5 bases.

In this sample, this clone turned up a few times. The chain couples TRBV5-4 to TRBJ1-2; the match to TRBD1 covers 10 bases. This CDR3 is 15 amino acids long. Trimming removed 3 bases from V and 2 bases from J; junction bases left unmatched: 4. Germline V gene lookup returns CDR1 SGHNT and CDR2 YYREEE (reference sequence). The CDR3 region is CASSWDRGGNYGYTF. CDR3 DNA: TGTGCCAGCAGCTGGGACAGGGGCGGGAACTATGGCTACACCTTC.

The chain couples TRBV5-8 to TRBJ1-6; TRBD1 is a possible D gene (6 bases). The CDR3 covers 16 residues. V was shortened by 4 bases and J by 0 bases, with 11 bases between the two germline ends. Germline CDR1 is SGHTS and CDR2 is YDEGEE. In nucleotides, the CDR3 is TGTGCCAGCAGCGACAGGCCCAGCTCCTATAATTCACCCCTCCACTTT. Amino acids: CASSDRPSSYNSPLHF.

The rearrangement joins TRBV7-2 to TRBJ2-7; weak D call: TRBD2 (6 bases). Germline lookup yields CDR1 SGHTA and CDR2 FQGNSA. Trimming took 5 bases from V and 4 from J, leaving 18 bases between them. The CDR3 is made up of 15 amino acids. The CDR3 region has the DNA TGTGCCAGCAGCGACTCAAGTGGGACTGCATACGAGCAGTACTTC. This sequence encodes CASSDSSGTAYEQYF.

The chain couples TRBV4-1 to TRBJ1-2; tentative D call: TRBD1 (5 bases). Germline assignment: CDR1 MGHRA and CDR2 YSYEKL. The CDR3 loop spans 12 amino acids. Trimming pared 0 bases from V and 8 bases from J, leaving 7 bases between. The DNA of the CDR3 is TGCGCCAGCAGCCAAGATGGGGCGGGCTACACCTTC. Protein: CASSQDGAGYTF.

This chain connects TRBV19 to TRBJ2-7; 14 bases are a match to TRBD2. The CDR3 is 17 amino acids. The J segment lost 3 bases and the V segment lost 1 base, leaving 5 bases of the junction unmatched. Germline loops: CDR1 LNHDA, CDR2 SQIVND (reference sequence). The CDR3 nucleotides read TGTGCCAGTAGTATAGCATCGGGGACTAGCGGGGGCTACGAGCAGTACTTC. Residues: CASSIASGTSGGYEQYF.

The chain has TRBV6-6 and TRBJ1-3; no firm D call. Germline V gene lookup returns CDR1 MNHNY and CDR2 SVGAGI (reference sequence). V shed 5 bases and J shed 0 bases, with 14 bases lying between them. The CDR3 runs to 16 residues. The CDR3, as DNA: TGTGCCAGCAGTAGTTTCTCGGGTAGCTCTGGAAACACCATATATTTT. It codes for CASSSFSGSSGNTIYF.

The chain carries TRBV2 and TRBJ1-2; a weak D match, TRBD1 (6 bases). Looked up from germline, CDR1 is SNHLY and CDR2 is FYNNEI. The V end lost 2 bases, the J end lost 3 bases, and 10 bases lay between the germline ends. There are 14 residues in the CDR3. CDR3 in DNA: TGTGCCAGCAGTGAAATCGCAGGGGACTATGGCTACACCTTC. Translating gives CASSEIAGDYGYTF.

The chain is built from TRBV4-3 and TRBJ2-7; 7 bases are shared with TRBD2. Germline V gene sequence: CDR1 LGHNA, CDR2 YSLEER. Losses at the gene ends were 1 base for V and 7 bases for J; bases not matched to a gene: 7. This CDR3 comprises 14 residues. The CDR3 DNA follows: TGCGCCAGCAGCCAAGCCCGGGGAGGGATGGAGCAGTACTTC. Its translation: CASSQARGGMEQYF.

This chain joins TRBV7-8 and TRBJ2-7, with D unresolved. This CDR3 contains 11 residues. The V gene's germline CDR1 is SGHVS and CDR2 FQNEAQ. V dropped 5 bases and J dropped 1 base, with 3 bases sitting between them. CDR3 nucleotides: TGTGCCAGCAGCCCGTCCTACGAGCAGTACTTC. Its protein is CASSPSYEQYF.